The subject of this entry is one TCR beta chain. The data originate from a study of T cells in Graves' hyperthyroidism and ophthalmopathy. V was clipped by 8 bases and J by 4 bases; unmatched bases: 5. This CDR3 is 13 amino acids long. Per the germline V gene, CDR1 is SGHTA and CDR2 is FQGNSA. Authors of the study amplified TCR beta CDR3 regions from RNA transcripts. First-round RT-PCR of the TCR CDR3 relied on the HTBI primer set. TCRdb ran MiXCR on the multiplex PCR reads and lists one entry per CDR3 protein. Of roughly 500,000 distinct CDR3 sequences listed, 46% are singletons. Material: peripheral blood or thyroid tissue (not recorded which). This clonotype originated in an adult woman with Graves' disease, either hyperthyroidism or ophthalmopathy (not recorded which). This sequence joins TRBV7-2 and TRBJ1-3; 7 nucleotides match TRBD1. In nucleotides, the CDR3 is TGTGCCAGCGGCGACAGGGTGGGAAACACCATATATTTT. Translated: CASGDRVGNTIYF.